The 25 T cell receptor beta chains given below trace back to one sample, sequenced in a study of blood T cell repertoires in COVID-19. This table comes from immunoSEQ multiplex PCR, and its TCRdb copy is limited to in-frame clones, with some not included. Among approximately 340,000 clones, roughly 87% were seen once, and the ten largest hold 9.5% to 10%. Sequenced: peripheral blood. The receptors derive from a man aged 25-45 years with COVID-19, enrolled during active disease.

CDR3 coding DNA: TGTGCCAGTAGTCCTCAGACAGGGATCCGCTACGAGCAGTACTTC. This encodes CASSPQTGIRYEQYF. V gene TRBV19 combines with J gene TRBJ2-7; 7 bases are shared with TRBD1. CDR3 size: 15 residues. J gave up 3 bases and V 5 bases, and 10 bases lay outside the gene matches. CDR1 and CDR2 (germline): LNHDA, SQIVND (reference sequence).

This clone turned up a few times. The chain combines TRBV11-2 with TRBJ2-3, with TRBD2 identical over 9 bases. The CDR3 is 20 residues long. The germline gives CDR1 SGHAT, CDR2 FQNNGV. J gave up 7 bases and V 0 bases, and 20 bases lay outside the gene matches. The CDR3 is CASSLEGPGLAGGPGNTQYF. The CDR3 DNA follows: TGTGCCAGCAGCTTAGAGGGACCGGGGCTGGCGGGAGGGCCGGGGAATACGCAGTATTTT.

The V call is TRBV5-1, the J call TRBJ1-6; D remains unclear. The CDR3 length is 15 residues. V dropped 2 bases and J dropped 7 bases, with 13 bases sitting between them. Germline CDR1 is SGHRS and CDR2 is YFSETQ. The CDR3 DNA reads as TGCGCCAGCAGCTTTGACTTCCCCGAGAATTCACCCCTCCACTTT. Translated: CASSFDFPENSPLHF.

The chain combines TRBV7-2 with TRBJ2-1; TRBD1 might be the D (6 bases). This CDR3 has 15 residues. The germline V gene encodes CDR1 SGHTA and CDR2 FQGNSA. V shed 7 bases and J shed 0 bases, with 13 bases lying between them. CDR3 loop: CASTLQGSSYNEQFF. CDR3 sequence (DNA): TGTGCCAGCACTCTACAGGGTAGCTCCTACAATGAGCAGTTCTTC.

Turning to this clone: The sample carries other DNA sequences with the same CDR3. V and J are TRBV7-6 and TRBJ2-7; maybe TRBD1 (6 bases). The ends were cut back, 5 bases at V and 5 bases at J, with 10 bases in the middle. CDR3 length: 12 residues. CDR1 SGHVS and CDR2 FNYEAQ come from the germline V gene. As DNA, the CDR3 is TGTGCCAGCAGCCTAAACAGGGACGAGCAGTACTTC. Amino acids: CASSLNRDEQYF.

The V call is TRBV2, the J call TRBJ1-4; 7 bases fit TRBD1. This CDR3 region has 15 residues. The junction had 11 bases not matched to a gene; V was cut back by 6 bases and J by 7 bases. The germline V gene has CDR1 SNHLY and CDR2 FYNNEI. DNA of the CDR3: TGTGCCAGCAGGGGGGAGACAGGGATCGTTGAAAAACTGTTTTTT. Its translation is CASRGETGIVEKLFF.

The CDR3 DNA is TGTGCCAGTACCCCGGGACTAGCGGGGGGCCGGAACACCGGGGAGCTGTTTTTT. This translates into CASTPGLAGGRNTGELFF. The rearrangement links TRBV19 to TRBJ2-2; 15 nucleotides match TRBD2. CDR3 length: 18 amino acids. After removal of 7 bases from V and 1 base from J, the junction contained 7 bases not matched to a gene. CDR1 and CDR2 (germline): LNHDA, SQIVND (reference sequence).

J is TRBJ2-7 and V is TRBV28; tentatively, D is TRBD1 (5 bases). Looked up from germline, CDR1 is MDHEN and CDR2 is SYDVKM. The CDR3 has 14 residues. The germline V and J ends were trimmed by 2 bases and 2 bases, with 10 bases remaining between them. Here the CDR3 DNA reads TGTGCCAGCAGTTTACTCCAGACAGCCTACGAGCAGTACTTC. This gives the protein CASSLLQTAYEQYF.

The DNA of the CDR3 is TGTGCCAGCAGTGACACTTTTGGGGACATGGGCTATGGCTACACCTTC. Amino acids: CASSDTFGDMGYGYTF. The chain couples TRBV2 to TRBJ1-2, with a possible D match to TRBD1 (6 bases). The CDR3 has 16 residues. Germline CDR1 is SNHLY and CDR2 is FYNNEI. Between the trimmed V and J ends, which lost 3 bases and 4 bases, there was a span of 18 bases.

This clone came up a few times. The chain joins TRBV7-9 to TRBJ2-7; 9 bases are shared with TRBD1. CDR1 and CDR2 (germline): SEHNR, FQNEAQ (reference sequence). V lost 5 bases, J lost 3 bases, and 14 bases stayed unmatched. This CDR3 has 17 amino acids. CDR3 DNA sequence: TGTGCCAGCAGCCCCGGGACAGGGCGTAGGGGACTCTACGAGCAGTACTTC. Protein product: CASSPGTGRRGLYEQYF.

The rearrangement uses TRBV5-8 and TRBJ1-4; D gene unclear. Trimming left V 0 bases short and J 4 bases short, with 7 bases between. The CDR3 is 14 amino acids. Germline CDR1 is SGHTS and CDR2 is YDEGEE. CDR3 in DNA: TGTGCCAGCAGCTTGGGGAGCCTTAATGAAAAACTGTTTTTT. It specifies CASSLGSLNEKLFF.

CDR3 loop: CASSRIRQGLHYEQYF. The CDR3, as DNA: TGCGCCAGCAGCCGCATCCGACAGGGGCTTCACTACGAGCAGTACTTC. V usage is TRBV4-3 and J usage is TRBJ2-7; 8 bases align to TRBD1. The junction had 11 bases not matched to a gene; V was cut back by 4 bases and J by 3 bases. Germline loops: CDR1 LGHNA, CDR2 YSLEER. The CDR3 runs 16 residues.

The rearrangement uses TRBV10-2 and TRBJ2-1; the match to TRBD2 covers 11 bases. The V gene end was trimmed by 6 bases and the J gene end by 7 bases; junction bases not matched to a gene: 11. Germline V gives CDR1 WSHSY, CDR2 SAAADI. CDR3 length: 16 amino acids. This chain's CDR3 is CASRPPTSGSSNEQFF. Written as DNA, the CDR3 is TGCGCCAGCAGGCCTCCCACTAGCGGGAGTTCGAATGAGCAGTTCTTC.

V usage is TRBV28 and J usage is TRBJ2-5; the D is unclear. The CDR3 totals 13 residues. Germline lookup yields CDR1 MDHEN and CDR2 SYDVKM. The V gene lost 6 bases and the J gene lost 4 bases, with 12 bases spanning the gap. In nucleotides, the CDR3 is TGTGCCAGCAGATTCGGAGAAGGAGAGACCCAGTACTTC. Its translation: CASRFGEGETQYF.

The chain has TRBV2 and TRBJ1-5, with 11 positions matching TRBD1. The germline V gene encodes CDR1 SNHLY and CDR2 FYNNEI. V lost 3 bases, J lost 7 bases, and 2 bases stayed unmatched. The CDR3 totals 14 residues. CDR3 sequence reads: CASSEGQGGQPQHF. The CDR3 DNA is TGTGCCAGCAGTGAGGGACAGGGGGGCCAGCCCCAGCATTTT.

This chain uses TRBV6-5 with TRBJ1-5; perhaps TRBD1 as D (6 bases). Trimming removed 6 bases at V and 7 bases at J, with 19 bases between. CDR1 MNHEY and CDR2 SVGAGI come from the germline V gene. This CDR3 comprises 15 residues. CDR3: CASRRYRTDNQPQHF. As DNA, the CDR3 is TGTGCCAGCAGACGTTACCGGACAGACAACCAGCCCCAGCATTTT.

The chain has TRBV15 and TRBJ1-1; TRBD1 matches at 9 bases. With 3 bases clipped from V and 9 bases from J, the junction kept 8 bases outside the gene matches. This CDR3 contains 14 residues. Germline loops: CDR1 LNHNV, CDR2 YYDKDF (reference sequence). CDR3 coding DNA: TGTGCCACCAGCAGTTGGGACAGGGAGTACAAAGCTTTCTTT. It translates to CATSSWDREYKAFF.

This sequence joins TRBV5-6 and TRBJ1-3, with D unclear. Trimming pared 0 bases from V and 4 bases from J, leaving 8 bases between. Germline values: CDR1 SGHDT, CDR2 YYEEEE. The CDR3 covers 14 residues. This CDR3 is CASSLAGRGNTIYF. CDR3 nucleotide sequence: TGTGCCAGCAGCTTGGCCGGGAGGGGAAACACCATATATTTT.

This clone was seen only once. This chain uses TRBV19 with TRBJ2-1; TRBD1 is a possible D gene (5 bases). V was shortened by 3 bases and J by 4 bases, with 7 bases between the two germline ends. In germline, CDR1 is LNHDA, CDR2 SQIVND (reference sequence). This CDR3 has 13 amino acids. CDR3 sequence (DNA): TGTGCCAGTAGTATTGACAGATACAATGAGCAGTTCTTC. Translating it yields CASSIDRYNEQFF.

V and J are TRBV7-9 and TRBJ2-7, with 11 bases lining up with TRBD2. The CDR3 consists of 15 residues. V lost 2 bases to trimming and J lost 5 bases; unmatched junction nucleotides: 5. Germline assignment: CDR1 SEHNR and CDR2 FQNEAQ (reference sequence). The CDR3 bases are TGTGCCAGCAGCTTATCGCTAGCGGGAGGCCACGAGCAGTACTTC. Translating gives CASSLSLAGGHEQYF.

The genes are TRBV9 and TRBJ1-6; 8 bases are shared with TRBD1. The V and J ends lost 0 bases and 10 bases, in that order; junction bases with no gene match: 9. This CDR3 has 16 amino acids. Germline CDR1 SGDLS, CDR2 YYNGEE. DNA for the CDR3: TGTGCCAGCAGCGTAGGAGCGGGACAGGATAGATCACCCCTCCACTTT. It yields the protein CASSVGAGQDRSPLHF.

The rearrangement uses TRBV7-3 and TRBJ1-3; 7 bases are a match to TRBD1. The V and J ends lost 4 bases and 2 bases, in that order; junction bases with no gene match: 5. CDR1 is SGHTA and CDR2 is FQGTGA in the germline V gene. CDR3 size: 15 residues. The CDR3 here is CASSYQGGPGNTIYF. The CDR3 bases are TGTGCCAGCAGCTACCAGGGGGGTCCTGGAAACACCATATATTTT.

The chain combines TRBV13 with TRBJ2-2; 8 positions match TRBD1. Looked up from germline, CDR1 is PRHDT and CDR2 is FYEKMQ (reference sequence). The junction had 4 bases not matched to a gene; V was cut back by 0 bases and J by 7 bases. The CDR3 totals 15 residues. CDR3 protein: CASSLGQGGNGELFF. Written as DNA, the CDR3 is TGTGCCAGCAGCTTAGGACAGGGGGGTAACGGGGAGCTGTTTTTT. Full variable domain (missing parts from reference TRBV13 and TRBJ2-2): AAGVIQSPRHLIKEKRETATLKCYPIPRHDTVYWYQQGPGQDPQFLISFYEKMQSDKGSIPDRFSAQQFSDYHSELNMSSLELGDSALYFCASSLGQGGNGELFFGEGSRLTVL.

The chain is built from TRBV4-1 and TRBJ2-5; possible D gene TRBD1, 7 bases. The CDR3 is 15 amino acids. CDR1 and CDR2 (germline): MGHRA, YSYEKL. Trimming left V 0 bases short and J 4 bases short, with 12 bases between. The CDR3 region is CASSQDGGGGETQYF. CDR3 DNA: TGCGCCAGCAGCCAAGATGGAGGGGGCGGAGAGACCCAGTACTTC.

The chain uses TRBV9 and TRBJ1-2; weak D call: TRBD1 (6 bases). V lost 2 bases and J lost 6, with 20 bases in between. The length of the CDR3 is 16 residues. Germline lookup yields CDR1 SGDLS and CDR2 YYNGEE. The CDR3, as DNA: TGTGCCAGCAGCGTTGGGGGGGCAGAAATGAACCATGGCTACACCTTC. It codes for CASSVGGAEMNHGYTF.